This TCR beta chain derives from a study of T cell responses to AZD1222 COVID-19 vaccine. Study results and limitations: Two AZD1222 doses significantly raised spike-specific TCR breadth and depth over controls. The donors showed a predominance of white British ancestry and of females, with possible underestimation of clonal diversity. Among vaccine-associated CD4 TCRs, coverage spanned spike, with dominance at 160-218 and 743-854. Sampled repertoires all dated from after the peak T cell response.

Note on this clone: Its target is not known.

The method was immunoSEQ multiplex PCR; TCRdb's version includes in-frame clones alone and lacks a portion of them. This sample has 90,000 or so clones; approximately 91% occur once, and the top ten carry more than 5%. The CDR3 contains 14 residues. Between the trimmed V and J ends, which lost 5 bases and 5 bases, there was a span of 14 bases. In germline, CDR1 is SGHNT, CDR2 YENEEA. This TCR came from an adult who received the AZD1222 COVID-19 vaccine. This material consisted of peripheral blood, taken 28 days after the second AZD1222 dose. The V call is TRBV11-3, the J call TRBJ2-3; a possible D gene is TRBD2 (6 bases). CDR3 amino acids: CASSPGRHQDTQYF. The CDR3 bases are TGTGCCAGCAGCCCTGGGAGGCATCAAGATACGCAGTATTTT. Using reference TRBV11-3 and TRBJ2-3 for the parts outside the CDR3, the full variable domain is EAGVVQSPRYKIIEKKQPVAFWCNPISGHNTLYWYLQNLGQGPELLIRYENEEAVDDSQLPKDRFSAERLKGVDSTLKIQPAELGDSAVYLCASSPGRHQDTQYFGPGTRLTVL.